This TCR beta chain was sequenced for a study of blood T cell repertoires in COVID-19. Whole-study context: The cDNA or gDNA used as material had been derived from T cells, B-cell-depleted T cells, or PBMCs.

Authors' methods: Cell counts per sample came from amplifying reference gene primers. Clones were sequenced by immunoSEQ multiplex PCR, and TCRdb holds only the in-frame ones, with some missing. V, J and clone size were drawn from that table, and D and trimming were deduced from the DNA. The sample has around 210,000 clones, under 85% seen once. The CDR3 is made up of 14 amino acids. Trimming left V 6 bases short and J 2 bases short, with 11 bases between. Germline CDR1 is MNHNY and CDR2 is SVGAGI (reference sequence). The sequence came from a woman older than 75 with COVID-19, enrolled during active disease. The specimen was peripheral blood. The chain employs TRBV6-6 and TRBJ1-3, with no clear D. CDR3 bases: TGTGCCAGCAGGCTCGGGGTACCTGGAAACACCATATATTTT. As protein: CASRLGVPGNTIYF.